This TCR beta chain was recorded in a study of shared clonotypes between healthy human individuals. Clones were read by immunoSEQ multiplex PCR, and TCRdb kept only the in-frame ones, dropping some. The sample consists of 450,000 to 500,000 clones, about 79% of them appearing once. Healthy HIV-negative adults with no recent acute infections or vaccinations were recruited as donors. Genomic DNA, for the unsorted samples, came from 80 million to 100 million PBMCs. This clone was recorded a few times. Germline loops: CDR1 GTSNPN, CDR2 SVGIG (reference sequence). Trimming at V came to 3 bases and at J to 6 bases, leaving 11 bases not matched to a gene. The CDR3 runs to 17 residues.

The V and J genes are TRBV30 and TRBJ2-2; 12 bases match TRBD1. Sequencing was performed on PBMCs. The origin of this receptor is a woman in her thirties or forties in good health. Some clones in this sample may be carry-over from other donors' samples. CDR3 nucleotides: TGTGCCTGGAGCGCCGGGACAGGGGGCTTCGGGGCCGGGGAGCTGTTTTTT. Translated: CAWSAGTGGFGAGELFF.